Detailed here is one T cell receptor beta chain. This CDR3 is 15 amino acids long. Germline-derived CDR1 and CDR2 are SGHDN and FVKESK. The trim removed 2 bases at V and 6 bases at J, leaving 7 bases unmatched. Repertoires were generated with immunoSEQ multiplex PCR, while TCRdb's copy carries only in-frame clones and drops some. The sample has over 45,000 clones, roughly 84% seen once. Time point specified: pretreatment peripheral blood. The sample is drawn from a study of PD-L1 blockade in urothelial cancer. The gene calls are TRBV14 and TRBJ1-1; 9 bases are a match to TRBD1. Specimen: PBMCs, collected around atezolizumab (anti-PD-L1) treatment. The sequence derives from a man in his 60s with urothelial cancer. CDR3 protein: CASSQLQGARAEAFF. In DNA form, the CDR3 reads TGTGCCAGCAGCCAATTACAGGGGGCTCGGGCTGAAGCTTTCTTT.